One sample yielded the 25 T cell receptor beta chains listed below, sequenced in a study of Ad26.COV2.S vaccination and SARS-CoV-2 variants. Here immunoSEQ multiplex PCR was the method, and the copy in TCRdb shows in-frame clones only, minus some. The table lists 500,000 or so clones, approximately 90% of them singletons. Treatment: 15 to 20 received Ad26.COV2.S at low or high dose, single or two shots; 5 received placebo; per-sample allocation not given. All samples were drawn on day 63, counting from the first vaccine or placebo injection. The material was peripheral blood, obtained in a trial of Ad26.COV2.S vaccine versus placebo. These receptor sequences come from a person aged 18-65 years who received the Ad26.COV2.S COVID-19 vaccine or a placebo.

The V gene is TRBV7-2, the J gene TRBJ1-3; D remains unclear. V was cut by 2 bases and J by 4 bases, with 18 bases left in between. This CDR3 spans 17 amino acids. Germline V CDR1 and CDR2: SGHTA, FQGNSA. The CDR3 sequence is CASSLRPWGITGNTIYF. CDR3 DNA: TGTGCCAGCAGCTTACGGCCGTGGGGAATCACCGGAAACACCATATATTTT.

The CDR3 DNA reads TGTGCCAGCAGTTATATGGCGACGGGCGGTGAGCAGTTCTTC. Encoded protein: CASSYMATGGEQFF. The chain uses TRBV6-2 or TRBV6-3 and TRBJ2-1, with unresolved D. The CDR3 has 14 residues. Trimming took 3 bases from V and 9 from J, leaving 15 bases between them. The germline V gene has CDR1 MNHEY and CDR2 SVGEGT.

This chain links TRBV2 with TRBJ2-4; 9 nucleotides match TRBD2. With V trimmed by 6 bases and J by 7 bases, 13 bases remained unmatched. The CDR3 sequence is 16 residues long. Germline lookup yields CDR1 SNHLY and CDR2 FYNNEI. CDR3 sequence reads: CASSRGGGRAVNIQYF. The CDR3 coding sequence is TGTGCCAGCAGCCGAGGCGGCGGGAGGGCCGTGAACATTCAGTACTTC.

J is TRBJ1-1 and V is TRBV5-6; D not resolved. Germline CDR1 reads SGHDT; CDR2 reads YYEEEE. V lost 4 bases and J lost 4, with 23 bases in between. The CDR3 runs to 17 residues. The chain's CDR3 is CASSPYAGPGVFTEAFF. DNA of the CDR3: TGTGCCAGCAGCCCCTACGCCGGGCCGGGTGTGTTCACTGAAGCTTTCTTT. The full variable domain, with the rest looked up from reference TRBV5-6 and TRBJ1-1, is DAGVTQSPTHLIKTRGQQVTLRCSPKSGHDTVSWYQQALGQGPQFIFQYYEEEERQRGNFPDRFSGHQFPNYSSELNVNALLLGDSALYLCASSPYAGPGVFTEAFFGQGTRLTVV.

J is TRBJ1-2 and V is TRBV7-9; tentatively, D is TRBD1 (6 bases). V was shortened by 6 bases and J by 7 bases, with 12 bases between the two germline ends. Germline CDR1 and CDR2: SEHNR and FQNEAQ (reference sequence). The CDR3 has 12 residues. Written as DNA, the CDR3 is TGTGCCAGCAGTAGGACAGTGGTTGGCTACACCTTC. Encoded protein: CASSRTVVGYTF.

The chain has TRBV27 and TRBJ2-3; D gene uncertain. Germline V CDR1 and CDR2: MNHEY, SMNVEV (reference sequence). CDR3 length: 15 residues. V lost 6 bases, J lost 0 bases, and 13 bases lay in between. The CDR3 DNA reads as TGTGCCAGCAGCATTATGGCGGCTAGCACAGATACGCAGTATTTT. It codes for CASSIMAASTDTQYF.

This chain links TRBV6-5 with TRBJ2-5, with 9 bases fitting TRBD2. This CDR3 has 14 amino acids. The J segment lost 5 bases and the V segment lost 6 bases, leaving 7 bases of the junction unmatched. The germline V gene has CDR1 MNHEY and CDR2 SVGAGI. Written as DNA, the CDR3 is TGTGCCAGCAGGAGTAGCGGGAGCTGGGAGACCCAGTACTTC. It yields the protein CASRSSGSWETQYF.

The chain recombines TRBV6-1 with TRBJ2-7; D unresolved. Germline V gene sequence: CDR1 MNHNS, CDR2 SASEGT. This CDR3 spans 14 amino acids. V dropped 2 bases and J dropped 4 bases, with 12 bases sitting between them. For the CDR3, the DNA is TGTGCCAGCAGTGAACGAGGTCCGATGTACGAGCAGTACTTC. It codes for CASSERGPMYEQYF.

The chain recombines TRBV7-2 with TRBJ2-3; 9 bases align to TRBD2. The CDR3 totals 16 residues. Germline loops: CDR1 SGHTA, CDR2 FQGNSA. V lost 4 bases to trimming and J lost 1 base; unmatched junction nucleotides: 6. The CDR3 reads CASSYGAGGGTDTQYF. The CDR3 region has the DNA TGTGCCAGCAGCTATGGGGCGGGAGGGGGCACAGATACGCAGTATTTT.

The CDR3 DNA sequence: TGTGCCAGCAAATGGACAGGGGATAATCAGCCCCAGCATTTT. Translation: CASKWTGDNQPQHF. This sequence joins TRBV5-8 and TRBJ1-5; TRBD1 aligns across 9 bases. Trimming at V came to 6 bases and at J to 4 bases, leaving 5 bases not matched to a gene. The CDR3 consists of 14 residues. In germline, CDR1 is SGHTS, CDR2 YDEGEE.

This clone came up once. V is TRBV19 and J is TRBJ2-2; TRBD2 aligns across 15 bases. CDR3 length: 16 residues. Germline trimming cut 11 bases from V and 2 bases from J; bases unmatched to any gene: 6. The V gene's germline CDR1 is LNHDA and CDR2 SQIVND (reference sequence). Here the CDR3 DNA reads TGTGCCGCCGGGACTAGCGGGAGGATAAACACCGGGGAGCTGTTTTTT. Residues: CAAGTSGRINTGELFF. Full variable domain (remainder filled in from reference TRBV19 and TRBJ2-2): DGGITQSPKYLFRKEGQNVTLSCEQNLNHDAMYWYRQDPGQGLRLIYYSQIVNDFQKGDIAEGYSVSREKKESFPLTVTSAQKNPTAFYLCAAGTSGRINTGELFFGEGSRLTVL.

The chain links TRBV30 to TRBJ1-2, with 7 bases matching TRBD1. The CDR3 runs 13 residues. V shed 3 bases, J shed 8 bases, and the junction held 9 bases outside the gene matches. Germline loops: CDR1 GTSNPN, CDR2 SVGIG (reference sequence). For the CDR3, the DNA is TGTGCCTGGAGAGCTGACAGGGAGTACGGCTACACCTTC. Protein product: CAWRADREYGYTF.

This clone appeared a few times. The DNA for the CDR3 is TGTGCCAGCAGCTTTTCGGACAGAGGAAACACCATATATTTT. Translating gives CASSFSDRGNTIYF. The chain links TRBV9 to TRBJ1-3; tentative D call: TRBD1 (6 bases). Germline CDR1 SGDLS, CDR2 YYNGEE. V was clipped by 4 bases and J by 4 bases, with 12 bases between them. The length of the CDR3 is 14 residues.

This chain links TRBV5-1 with TRBJ2-2; D might be TRBD1 (5 bases). Germline CDR1 is SGHRS and CDR2 is YFSETQ. The CDR3 is 15 residues long. With 2 bases removed from V and 6 bases from J, the gap between germline ends came to 14 bases. CDR3 DNA sequence: TGCGCCAGCAGCTTTCAAGGGGTGGCGGCCGGGGAGCTGTTTTTT. The encoded protein is CASSFQGVAAGELFF.

J is TRBJ2-2 and V is TRBV5-1; possibly TRBD2 for D (6 bases). The CDR3 extends over 16 amino acids. Germline V gene data show CDR1 as SGHRS and CDR2 as YFSETQ. V lost 2 bases, J lost 4 bases, and 15 bases lay in between. This CDR3 is CASSFRGGPGTGELFF. DNA of the CDR3: TGCGCCAGCAGCTTCCGAGGAGGGCCGGGCACCGGGGAGCTGTTTTTT.

The chain recombines TRBV19 with TRBJ2-1; no firm D call. Trimming took off 5 bases at V and 7 bases at J, with 15 bases between the two ends. CDR3 length: 14 amino acids. The germline gives CDR1 LNHDA, CDR2 SQIVND (reference sequence). CDR3 amino acids: CASSQDHAWNEQFF. DNA for the CDR3: TGTGCCAGTAGTCAGGACCACGCGTGGAATGAGCAGTTCTTC.

The chain links TRBV24-1 to TRBJ2-1; 12 positions match TRBD2. The CDR3 is 15 residues long. V shed 5 bases, J shed 7 bases, and the junction held 5 bases outside the gene matches. Germline V CDR1 and CDR2: KGHDR, SFDVKD. As DNA, the CDR3 is TGTGCCACCAGTGCCCATCTAGCGGGAGGGAATGAGCAGTTCTTC. It translates to CATSAHLAGGNEQFF.

This CDR3 is CAISESGGRAEAFF. The CDR3 nucleotides read TGTGCCATCAGTGAGTCGGGCGGCAGGGCTGAAGCTTTCTTT. The genes are TRBV10-3 and TRBJ1-1, with D possibly matching TRBD1 (5 bases). Trimming left V 0 bases short and J 6 bases short, with 11 bases between. Germline CDR1 and CDR2: ENHRY and SYGVKD. CDR3 length equals 14 residues.

The chain has TRBV6-5 and TRBJ1-2; maybe TRBD1 (6 bases). Trimming took 2 bases from V and 4 from J, leaving 11 bases between them. This CDR3 region has 14 residues. The V gene's germline CDR1 is MNHEY and CDR2 SVGAGI. DNA of the CDR3: TGTGCCAGCAGTTACAGGGGGACGGGCTATGGCTACACCTTC. Residues: CASSYRGTGYGYTF.

This clone was observed a few times. This chain joins TRBV30 and TRBJ2-1; D unresolved. Trimming stripped 3 bases from V and 1 base from J, with 10 bases between. In germline, CDR1 is GTSNPN, CDR2 SVGIG (reference sequence). The CDR3 covers 14 residues. CDR3 in DNA: TGTGCCTGGAGGAGCACCCCTTCCTACAATGAGCAGTTCTTC. Its protein is CAWRSTPSYNEQFF.

Points on this clone: Other DNA variants within this sample encode the same CDR3. This CDR3 is CSARVGYEQYF. CDR3 DNA sequence: TGCAGTGCTAGGGTGGGGTACGAGCAGTACTTC. The chain uses TRBV20-1 and TRBJ2-7; D ambiguous. The CDR3 contains 11 residues. Trimming took off 3 bases at V and 4 bases at J, with 7 bases between the two ends. Germline V gene lookup returns CDR1 DFQATT and CDR2 SNEGSKA (reference sequence).

The chain uses TRBV7-6 and TRBJ2-7; 13 bases are a match to TRBD2. The germline gives CDR1 SGHVS, CDR2 FNYEAQ. The CDR3 has 16 residues. V dropped 0 bases and J dropped 7; count of bases not matched to a gene: 6. Here the CDR3 DNA reads TGTGCCAGCAGCTTAGCGCGGGGGACTAGCGGGAATGAGCAGTACTTC. Protein product: CASSLARGTSGNEQYF.

The V gene is TRBV10-3, the J gene TRBJ2-1; 8 nucleotides line up with TRBD2. J was trimmed by 0 bases and V by 2 bases; bases with no gene match: 3. Germline values: CDR1 ENHRY, CDR2 SYGVKD. The CDR3 has 16 amino acids. The CDR3 DNA is TGTGCCATCAGTGAGGTCGCGGGGGGCTCCTACAATGAGCAGTTCTTC. This sequence encodes CAISEVAGGSYNEQFF.

The chain joins TRBV9 to TRBJ2-7; D is undetermined. V lost 0 bases and J 2 bases, leaving 9 bases between the germline ends. The CDR3 has 14 residues. Germline values: CDR1 SGDLS, CDR2 YYNGEE. CDR3 protein: CASSVAIDPYEQYF. In DNA, the CDR3 is TGTGCCAGCAGCGTAGCTATCGACCCCTACGAGCAGTACTTC.

The genes are TRBV4-3 and TRBJ2-6; D unresolved. The CDR3 contains 15 residues. V was trimmed by 1 base and J by 2 bases, leaving 6 bases between them. CDR1 is LGHNA and CDR2 is YSLEER in the germline V gene. The CDR3 is CASSQGTPGANVLTF. Here the CDR3 DNA reads TGCGCCAGCAGCCAAGGGACGCCTGGGGCCAACGTCCTGACTTTC.